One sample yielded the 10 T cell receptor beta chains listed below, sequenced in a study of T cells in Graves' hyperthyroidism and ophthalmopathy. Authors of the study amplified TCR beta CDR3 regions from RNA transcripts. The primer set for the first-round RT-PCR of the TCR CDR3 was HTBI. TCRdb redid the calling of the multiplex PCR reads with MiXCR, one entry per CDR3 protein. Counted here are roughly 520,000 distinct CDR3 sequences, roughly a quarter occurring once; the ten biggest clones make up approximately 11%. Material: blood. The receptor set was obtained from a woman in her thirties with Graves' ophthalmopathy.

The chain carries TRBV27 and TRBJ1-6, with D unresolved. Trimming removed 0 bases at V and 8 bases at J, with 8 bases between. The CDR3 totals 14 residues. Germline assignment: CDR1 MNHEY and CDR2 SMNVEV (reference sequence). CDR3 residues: CASSLSQDHSPLHF. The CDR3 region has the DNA TGTGCCAGCAGTTTATCGCAGGACCATTCACCCCTCCACTTT.

Written as DNA, the CDR3 is TGTGCCTGGATAGGGGGACTGGTGAACACTGAAGCTTTCTTT. It specifies CAWIGGLVNTEAFF. V is TRBV30 and J is TRBJ1-1; D is perhaps TRBD1 (6 bases). The germline CDR1 and CDR2 sequences are GTSNPN and SVGIG (reference sequence). V lost 4 bases and J lost 0, with 12 bases in between. The length of the CDR3 is 14 residues.

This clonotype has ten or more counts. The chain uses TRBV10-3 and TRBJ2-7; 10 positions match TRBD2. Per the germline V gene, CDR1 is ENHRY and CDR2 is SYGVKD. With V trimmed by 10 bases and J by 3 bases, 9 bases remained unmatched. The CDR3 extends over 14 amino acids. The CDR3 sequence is CASAPGLALYEQYF. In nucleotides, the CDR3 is TGTGCCAGCGCACCGGGACTAGCGCTCTACGAGCAGTACTTC.

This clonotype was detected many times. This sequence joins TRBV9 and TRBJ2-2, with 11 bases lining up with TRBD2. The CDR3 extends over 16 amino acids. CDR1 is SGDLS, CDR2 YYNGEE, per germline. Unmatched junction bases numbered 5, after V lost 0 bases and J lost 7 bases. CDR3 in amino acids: CASSVALTSGSGELFF. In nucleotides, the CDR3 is TGTGCCAGCAGCGTAGCTCTTACTAGCGGGAGCGGGGAGCTGTTTTTT.

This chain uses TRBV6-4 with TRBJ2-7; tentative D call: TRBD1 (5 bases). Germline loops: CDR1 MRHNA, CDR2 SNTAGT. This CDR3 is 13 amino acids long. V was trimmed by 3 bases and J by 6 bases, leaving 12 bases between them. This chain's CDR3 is CASSDQGTGEQYF. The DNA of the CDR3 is TGTGCCAGCAGTGATCAGGGTACAGGCGAGCAGTACTTC.

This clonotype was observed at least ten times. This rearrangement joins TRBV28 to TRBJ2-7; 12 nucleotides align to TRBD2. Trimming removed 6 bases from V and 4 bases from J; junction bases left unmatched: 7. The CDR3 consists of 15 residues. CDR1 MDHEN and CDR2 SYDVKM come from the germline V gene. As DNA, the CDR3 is TGTGCCAGCAGGCCGGCTAGCGGGGGGGCTTACGAGCAGTACTTC. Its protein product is CASRPASGGAYEQYF. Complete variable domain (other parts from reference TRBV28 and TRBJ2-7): DVKVTQSSRYLVKRTGEKVFLECVQDMDHENMFWYRQDPGLGLRLIYFSYDVKMKEKGDIPEGYSVSREKKERFSLILESASTNQTSMYLCASRPASGGAYEQYFGPGTRLTVT.

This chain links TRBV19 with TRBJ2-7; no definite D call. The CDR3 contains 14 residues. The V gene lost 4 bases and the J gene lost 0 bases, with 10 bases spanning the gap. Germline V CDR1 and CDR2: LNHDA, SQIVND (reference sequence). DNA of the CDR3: TGTGCCAGTAGTACCACTCCCCGCTCCTACGAGCAGTACTTC. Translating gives CASSTTPRSYEQYF. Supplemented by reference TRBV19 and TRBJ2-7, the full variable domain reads DGGITQSPKYLFRKEGQNVTLSCEQNLNHDAMYWYRQDPGQGLRLIYYSQIVNDFQKGDIAEGYSVSREKKESFPLTVTSAQKNPTAFYLCASSTTPRSYEQYFGPGTRLTVT.

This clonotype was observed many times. The CDR3 loop is CASSVAQQETQYF. The CDR3 DNA follows: TGTGCCAGCAGCGTAGCCCAACAAGAGACCCAGTACTTC. The V call is TRBV9, the J call TRBJ2-5, with D unclear. The CDR3 runs 13 residues. V was cut by 0 bases and J by 2 bases, with 5 bases left in between. CDR1 SGDLS and CDR2 YYNGEE come from the germline V gene.

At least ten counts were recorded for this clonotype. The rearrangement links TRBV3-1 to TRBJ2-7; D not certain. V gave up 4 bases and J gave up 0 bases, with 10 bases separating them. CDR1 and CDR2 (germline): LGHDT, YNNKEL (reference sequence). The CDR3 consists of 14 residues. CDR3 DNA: TGTGCCAGCAGCCTCCAGCCTAGCTCCTACGAGCAGTACTTC. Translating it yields CASSLQPSSYEQYF.

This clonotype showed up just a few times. CDR3 protein: CAWRAGWTEAFF. CDR3 DNA: TGTGCCTGGAGGGCAGGGTGGACTGAAGCTTTCTTT. This chain uses TRBV30 with TRBJ1-1; a weak D match, TRBD1 (5 bases). Germline V CDR1 and CDR2: GTSNPN, SVGIG (reference sequence). The CDR3 runs to 12 residues. V gave up 3 bases and J gave up 5 bases, with 10 bases separating them.